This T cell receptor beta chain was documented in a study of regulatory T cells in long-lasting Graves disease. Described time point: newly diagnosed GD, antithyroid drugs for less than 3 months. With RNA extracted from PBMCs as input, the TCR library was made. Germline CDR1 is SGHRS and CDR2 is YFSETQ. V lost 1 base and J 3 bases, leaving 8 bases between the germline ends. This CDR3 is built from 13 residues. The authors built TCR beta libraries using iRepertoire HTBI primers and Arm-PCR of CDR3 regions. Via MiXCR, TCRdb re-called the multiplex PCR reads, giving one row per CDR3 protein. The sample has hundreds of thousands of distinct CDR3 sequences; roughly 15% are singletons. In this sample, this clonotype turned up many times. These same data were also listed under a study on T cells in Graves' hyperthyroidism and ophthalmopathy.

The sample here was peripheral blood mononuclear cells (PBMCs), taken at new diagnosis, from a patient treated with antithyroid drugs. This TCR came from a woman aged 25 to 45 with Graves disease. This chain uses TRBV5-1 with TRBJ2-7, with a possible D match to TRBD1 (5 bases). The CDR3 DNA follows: TGCGCCAGCAGCTTGACACAGGACTACGAGCAGTACTTC. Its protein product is CASSLTQDYEQYF.